This T cell receptor (beta chain) was identified in a study of blood T cell repertoires in COVID-19. Across the whole study: Sites across the United States, Italy and Spain contributed samples from acute and convalescent COVID-19.

Recovered Cohort 3 donors showed two negative PCRs, clearance, or symptom resolution. The CDR3 is 17 residues long. Trimming pared 10 bases from V and 3 bases from J, leaving 27 bases between. CDR1 is SGHTA and CDR2 is FQGNSA in the germline V gene. In the source study's methods: Amplification of reference gene primers provided the estimated nucleated cell counts. Profiled with immunoSEQ multiplex PCR; TCRdb holds only in-frame clones, not every one. V, J and clone size are taken as reported in that table, and D and trimming were inferred from the DNA itself. The sample lists some 110,000 clones, roughly 84% occurring once.

The clonotype was recovered from a woman aged 25 to 45 who had recovered from COVID-19. The specimen was PBMCs or T cells enriched from blood (not recorded which). The V call is TRBV7-2, the J call TRBJ2-5; possibly TRBD2 for D (5 bases). The CDR3 DNA reads TGTGCCACCAAAAGAAAGTCCCGGGGAGAGGGCGAAGAGACCCAGTACTTC. Its translation: CATKRKSRGEGEETQYF.